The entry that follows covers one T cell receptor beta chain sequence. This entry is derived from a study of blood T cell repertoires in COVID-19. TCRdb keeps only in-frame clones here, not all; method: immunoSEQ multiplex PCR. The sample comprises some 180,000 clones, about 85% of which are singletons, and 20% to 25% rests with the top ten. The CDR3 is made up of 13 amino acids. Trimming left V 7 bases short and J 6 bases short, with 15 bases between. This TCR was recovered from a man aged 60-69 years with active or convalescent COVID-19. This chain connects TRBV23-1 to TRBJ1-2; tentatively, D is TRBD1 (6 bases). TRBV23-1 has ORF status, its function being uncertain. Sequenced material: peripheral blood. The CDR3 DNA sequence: TGCGCCAGCACCTTCATCCCAGGGGATGGCTACACCTTC. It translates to CASTFIPGDGYTF.